This TCR beta chain was sequenced for a study of blood T cells in healthy people across ages (dated by TCRdb to between 2015 and 2016). General notes on the study: In model experiments, template switching captured about one uniquely barcoded TCR beta cDNA molecule for every two T cells. Age-related changes in TCR beta repertoire diversity were measured in the study by deep sequencing normalized with unique cDNA molecular identifiers. Four age groups were formed from the donors: young (average approximately 15 years), middle-aged (approximately 40), aged (around 68) and long-lived (less than 85). Two additional independent replicas of 1 million unique cDNA reads from the same blood draw were analyzed for two donors (one aged 18 to 30 and one aged 80 or older). Results and caveats for the whole study, not just this receptor: Observed TCR beta diversity per million T cells fell roughly linearly with age, and a significant reduction was already apparent by age around 40. Compared with the aged group, more naive CD4+ T cells, fewer expanded clones and increased TCR diversity were shown by the long-lived group, suggesting age selection. Conclusive comparison of naive and antigen-experienced compartments was prevented by the profiling of bulk unsorted PBMCs. The CMV infection status of donors was not known, potentially confounding age-related changes in expanded clonotypes. Observed TCR beta diversity correlated strongly with the percentage of naive T cells measured by flow cytometry. Estimates of total diversity based on one million sequenced T cells were regarded as lower bounds and as underestimates.

Worth noting for this clonotype: It lacks a known antigen. Base quality data are lacking; no much larger clone is found one base away.

The roughly 39 donors, aged about 6 to 90 years, were systemically healthy Caucasian individuals from Russia. About 10 milliliters of peripheral blood were drawn from each donor into EDTA-treated Vacutainer tubes. Ficoll-Paque density-gradient centrifugation was used to isolate PBMCs, with at least 6 million per sample. Total RNA, at least 6 micrograms per sample, was extracted from PBMCs with Trizol reagent. Naive CD45RAhigh/CD27high T cell percentages were measured by flow cytometry on a PBMC aliquot from every donor. CDR1 and CDR2 were assigned from the germline V gene (reference sequence) as GTSNPN and SVGIG. Including cysteine and phenylalanine, the CDR3 has 13 amino acids. Only the CDR3 region is kept as DNA, spanning 39 bases read in frame from base 1. From V the trimming removes 1 base and from J it removes 1 base, while the gene matches leave 1 base of the junction unaccounted for. The library was made by 5' RACE. For sequencing, an Illumina HiSeq 2500 was employed. A second PCR of roughly 7 to 12 cycles was run with a J-beta primer mix and a sample-barcoded 5' primer. Each TCR beta cDNA molecule received a unique molecular identifier from a template-switch 5' adaptor carrying 12 random nucleotides. Each sample yielded at least 3 million CDR3-containing paired-end reads. All of the RNA was converted into first-strand cDNA using the Mint cDNA synthesis kit, with a TRBC-specific oligonucleotide serving as the primer. After uracil-DNA glycosylase treatment, a first 18-cycle PCR used universal primers M1SS and BC2_uni_R on all cDNA. On the study's bioinformatics: Normalization of each sample was performed by random selection of 1 million high-quality reads, each carrying a distinct molecular identifier. Reads with shared molecular identifiers were discarded instead of being binned into consensus sequences. MiTCR, with a Q25 quality threshold and the strictest error-elimination algorithm, was used for CDR3 identification, clonotype clustering and error correction. Lower-bound total TCR beta diversity was estimated with a nonparametric unseen species model using Euler transformation. The raw public reads went through TCRdb reprocessing: fastp at Q25, MiXCR clone calling, in-frame beta chains kept. Identical CDR3 proteins give one entry, which carries the most common genes and DNA. The V and J calls and clone size are TCRdb's, not the authors'. The sample table holds some 930,000 distinct CDR3 sequences, of which about 27% were seen once. The ten most abundant clones make up about 9.4% of the sample.

The same data also went into a second study, on T cells of mothers and their children. As the second paper documents: Nine systemically healthy Caucasian individuals, comprising three mothers and their six children, were included as donors. cDNA synthesis consumed the entire amount of extracted RNA, loaded at roughly 1.5 ug RNA in each 15 ul reaction. In the second PCR, the M1S primer introduced both the sample barcodes and 2-4 random nucleotides. Over 8 million TCR beta CDR3 reads came from each mother, compared with 3.3 million or so reads from each child. Thymic selection similarly shapes TCR recombination output in related and unrelated pairs, with minor effect from inherited differences. Normalized repertoire overlap was always found to be slightly, but never significantly, higher in related mother-child pairs than in unrelated mother-child pairs. No persistent microchimeric T cell clones were found, with a detection sensitivity of approximately 94 clones per million clonotypes. To look for features that set related mother-child pairs apart from unrelated individuals, the researchers ran deep NGS to compare the TCR beta repertoires of mothers and children. Mothers averaged about 37 +/- 4 years of age and children averaged about 10 +/- 4 years. After adapter ligation was performed with NEBNext reagents, the libraries were sequenced on an Illumina HiSeq 2000 with 100+100 nt paired-end reads. To avoid cross-contamination, the mother libraries and the child libraries were prepared a month apart and sequenced in separate runs. Between roughly 450,000 and 2,000,000 distinct TCR beta clonotypes were identified per donor. Naive TCR beta clonotypes were estimated from low-frequency clonotypes matched to each donor's FACS-determined naive share, without sorting.

Here the chain combines TRBV30 and TRBJ2-7; a stretch of 7 junction bases matches TRBD2. This TCR came from a woman aged 40 to 50 in good health. The sequenced sample consisted of blood. The CDR3 reads as follows: CAWSGGGSYEQYF. DNA sequence: TGTGCCTGGAGTGGGGGAGGGTCCTACGAGCAGTACTTC.